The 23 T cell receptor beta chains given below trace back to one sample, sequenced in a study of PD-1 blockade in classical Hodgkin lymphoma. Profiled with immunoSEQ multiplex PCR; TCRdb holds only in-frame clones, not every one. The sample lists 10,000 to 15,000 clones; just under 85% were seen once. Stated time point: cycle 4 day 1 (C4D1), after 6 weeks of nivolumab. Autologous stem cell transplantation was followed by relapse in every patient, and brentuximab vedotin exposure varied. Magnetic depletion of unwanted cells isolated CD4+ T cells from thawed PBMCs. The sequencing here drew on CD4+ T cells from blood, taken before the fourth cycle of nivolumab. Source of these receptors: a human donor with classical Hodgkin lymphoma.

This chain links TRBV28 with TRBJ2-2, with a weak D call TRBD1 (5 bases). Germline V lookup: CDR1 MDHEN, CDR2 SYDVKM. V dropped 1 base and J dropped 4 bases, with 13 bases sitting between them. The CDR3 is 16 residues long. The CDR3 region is CASSLSVREVTGELFF. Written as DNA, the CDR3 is TGTGCCAGCAGTTTATCCGTCAGGGAAGTCACCGGGGAGCTGTTTTTT.

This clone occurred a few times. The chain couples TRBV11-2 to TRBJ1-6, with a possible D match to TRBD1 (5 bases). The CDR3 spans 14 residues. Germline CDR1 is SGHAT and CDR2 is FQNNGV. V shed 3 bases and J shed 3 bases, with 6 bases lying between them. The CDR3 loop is CASSLGGYNSPLHF. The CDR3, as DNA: TGTGCCAGCAGCTTGGGGGGCTATAATTCACCCCTCCACTTT. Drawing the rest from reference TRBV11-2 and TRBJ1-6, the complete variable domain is EAGVAQSPRYKIIEKRQSVAFWCNPISGHATLYWYQQILGQGPKLLIQFQNNGVVDDSQLPKDRFSAERLKGVDSTLKIQPAKLEDSAVYLCASSLGGYNSPLHFGNGTRLTVT.

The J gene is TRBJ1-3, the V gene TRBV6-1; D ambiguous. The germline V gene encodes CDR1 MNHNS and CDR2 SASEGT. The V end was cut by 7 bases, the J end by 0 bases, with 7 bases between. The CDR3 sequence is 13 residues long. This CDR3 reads CASKESSGNTIYF. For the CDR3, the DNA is TGTGCCAGCAAGGAGAGCTCTGGAAACACCATATATTTT.

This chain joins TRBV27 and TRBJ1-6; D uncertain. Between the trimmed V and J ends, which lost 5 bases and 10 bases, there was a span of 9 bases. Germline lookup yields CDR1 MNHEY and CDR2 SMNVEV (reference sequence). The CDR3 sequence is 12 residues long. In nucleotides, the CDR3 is TGTGCCAGCAGTCTCCCTCGATCACCCCTCCACTTT. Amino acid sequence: CASSLPRSPLHF.

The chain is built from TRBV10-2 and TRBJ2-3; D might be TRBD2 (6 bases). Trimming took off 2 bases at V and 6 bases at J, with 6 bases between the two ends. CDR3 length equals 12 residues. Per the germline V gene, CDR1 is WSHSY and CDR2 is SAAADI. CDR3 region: CASSEAGDTQYF. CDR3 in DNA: TGCGCCAGCAGTGAGGCGGGGGATACGCAGTATTTT.

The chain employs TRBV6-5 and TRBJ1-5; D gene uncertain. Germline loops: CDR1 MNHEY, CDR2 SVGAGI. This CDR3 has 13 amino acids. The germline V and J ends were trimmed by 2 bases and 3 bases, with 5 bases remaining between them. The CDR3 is CASSYVPNQPQHF. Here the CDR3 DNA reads TGTGCCAGCAGTTACGTCCCCAATCAGCCCCAGCATTTT.

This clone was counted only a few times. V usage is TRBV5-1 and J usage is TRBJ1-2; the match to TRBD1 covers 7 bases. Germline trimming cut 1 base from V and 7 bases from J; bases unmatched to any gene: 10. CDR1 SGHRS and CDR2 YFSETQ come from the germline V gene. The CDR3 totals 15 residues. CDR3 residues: CASSLMQGELGGYTF. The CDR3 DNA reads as TGCGCCAGCAGCTTGATGCAGGGGGAATTGGGTGGCTACACCTTC.

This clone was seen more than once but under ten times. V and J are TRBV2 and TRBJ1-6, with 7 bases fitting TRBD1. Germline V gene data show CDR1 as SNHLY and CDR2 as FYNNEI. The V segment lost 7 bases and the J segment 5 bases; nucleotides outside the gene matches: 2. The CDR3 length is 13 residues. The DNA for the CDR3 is TGTGCCAGCAAGGGGGCGAATAATTCACCCCTCCACTTT. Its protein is CASKGANNSPLHF.

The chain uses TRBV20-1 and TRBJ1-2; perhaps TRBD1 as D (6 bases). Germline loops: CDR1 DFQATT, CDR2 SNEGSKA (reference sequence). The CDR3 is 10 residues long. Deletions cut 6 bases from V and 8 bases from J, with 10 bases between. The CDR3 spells CSARGRGYTF. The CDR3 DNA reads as TGCAGTGCCAGGGGAAGAGGCTACACCTTC.

This chain's CDR3 is CASSDSGSYSNQPQHF. The DNA of the CDR3 is TGTGCCAGCAGTGATTCGGGCAGTTATAGCAATCAGCCCCAGCATTTT. The J gene is TRBJ1-5, the V gene TRBV2; no reliable D call. The CDR3 extends over 16 amino acids. Trimming took 3 bases from V and 0 from J, leaving 12 bases between them. Per germline, CDR1 SNHLY and CDR2 FYNNEI.

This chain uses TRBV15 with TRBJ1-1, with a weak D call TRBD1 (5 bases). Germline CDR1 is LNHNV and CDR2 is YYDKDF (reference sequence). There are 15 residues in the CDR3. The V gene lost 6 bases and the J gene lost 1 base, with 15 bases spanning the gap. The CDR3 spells CATRIVGVRNTEAFF. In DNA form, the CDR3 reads TGTGCCACCAGGATTGTAGGGGTTAGGAACACTGAAGCTTTCTTT.

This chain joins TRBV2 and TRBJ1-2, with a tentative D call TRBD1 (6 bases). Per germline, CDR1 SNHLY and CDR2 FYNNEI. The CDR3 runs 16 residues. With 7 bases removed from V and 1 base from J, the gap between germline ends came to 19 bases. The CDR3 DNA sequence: TGTGCCAGCATACGGGGGCGGCTAGAGCATAACTATGGCTACACCTTC. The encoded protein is CASIRGRLEHNYGYTF.

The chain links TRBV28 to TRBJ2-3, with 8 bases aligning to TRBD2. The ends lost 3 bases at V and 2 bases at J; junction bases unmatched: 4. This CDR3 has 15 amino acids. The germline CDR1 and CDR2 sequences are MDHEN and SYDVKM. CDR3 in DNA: TGTGCCAGCAGTTTCACTAGCGGTTACACAGATACGCAGTATTTT. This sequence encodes CASSFTSGYTDTQYF. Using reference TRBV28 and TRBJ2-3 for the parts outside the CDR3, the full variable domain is DVKVTQSSRYLVKRTGEKVFLECVQDMDHENMFWYRQDPGLGLRLIYFSYDVKMKEKGDIPEGYSVSREKKERFSLILESASTNQTSMYLCASSFTSGYTDTQYFGPGTRLTVL.

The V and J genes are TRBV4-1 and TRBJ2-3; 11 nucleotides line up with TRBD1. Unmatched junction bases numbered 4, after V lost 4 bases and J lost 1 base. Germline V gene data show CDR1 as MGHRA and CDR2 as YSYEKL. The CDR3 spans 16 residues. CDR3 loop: CASSRGTGGRTDTQYF. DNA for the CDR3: TGCGCCAGCAGCCGTGGGACAGGGGGACGCACAGATACGCAGTATTTT.

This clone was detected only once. Here the CDR3 DNA reads TGTGCCAGCTCACCGGGCGTATATAGCAATCAGCCCCAGCATTTT. Translated, it gives CASSPGVYSNQPQHF. The chain employs TRBV18 and TRBJ1-5, with no clear D. Trimming removed 3 bases from V and 0 bases from J, with 9 bases in between. Germline assignment: CDR1 KGHSH and CDR2 LQKENI. The CDR3 contains 15 residues.

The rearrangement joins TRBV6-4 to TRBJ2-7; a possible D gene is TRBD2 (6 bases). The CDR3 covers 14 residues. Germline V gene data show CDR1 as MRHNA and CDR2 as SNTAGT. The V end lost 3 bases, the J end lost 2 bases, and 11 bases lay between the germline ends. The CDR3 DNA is TGTGCCAGCAGTGATGGGAGGAGGACCTACGAGCAGTACTTC. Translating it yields CASSDGRRTYEQYF.

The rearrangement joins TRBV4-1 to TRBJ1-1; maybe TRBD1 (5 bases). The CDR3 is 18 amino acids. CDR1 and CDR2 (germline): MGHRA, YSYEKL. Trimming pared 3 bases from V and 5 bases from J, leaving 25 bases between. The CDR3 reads CASSQDGQGGMSRTEAFF. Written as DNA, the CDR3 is TGCGCCAGCAGCCAGGATGGGCAGGGCGGGATGTCTAGGACTGAAGCTTTCTTT.

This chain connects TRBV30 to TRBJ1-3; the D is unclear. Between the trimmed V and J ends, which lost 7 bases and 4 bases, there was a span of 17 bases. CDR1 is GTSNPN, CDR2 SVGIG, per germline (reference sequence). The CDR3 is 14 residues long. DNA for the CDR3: TGTGCCTCTCGATCGACGGCCCAAGGAAACACCATATATTTT. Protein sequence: CASRSTAQGNTIYF.

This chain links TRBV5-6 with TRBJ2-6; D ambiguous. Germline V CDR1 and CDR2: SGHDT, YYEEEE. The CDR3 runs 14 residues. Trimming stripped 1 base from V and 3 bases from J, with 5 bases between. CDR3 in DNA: TGTGCCAGCAGCTTGCCCGGTGGGGCCAACGTCCTGACTTTC. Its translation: CASSLPGGANVLTF.

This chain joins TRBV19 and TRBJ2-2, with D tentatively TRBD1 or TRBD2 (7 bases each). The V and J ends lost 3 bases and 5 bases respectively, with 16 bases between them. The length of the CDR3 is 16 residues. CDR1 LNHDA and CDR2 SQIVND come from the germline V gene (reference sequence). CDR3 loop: CASSIRGRAGTGELFF. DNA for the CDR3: TGTGCCAGTAGTATCAGGGGGAGGGCCGGAACCGGGGAGCTGTTTTTT.

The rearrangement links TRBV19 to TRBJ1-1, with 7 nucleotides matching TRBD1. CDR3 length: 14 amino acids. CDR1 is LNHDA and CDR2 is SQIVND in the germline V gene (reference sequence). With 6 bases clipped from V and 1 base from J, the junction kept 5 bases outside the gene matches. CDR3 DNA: TGTGCCAGTAGGAGGACAGGACCGAACACTGAAGCTTTCTTT. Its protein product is CASRRTGPNTEAFF. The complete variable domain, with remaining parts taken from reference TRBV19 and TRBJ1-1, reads DGGITQSPKYLFRKEGQNVTLSCEQNLNHDAMYWYRQDPGQGLRLIYYSQIVNDFQKGDIAEGYSVSREKKESFPLTVTSAQKNPTAFYLCASRRTGPNTEAFFGQGTRLTVV.

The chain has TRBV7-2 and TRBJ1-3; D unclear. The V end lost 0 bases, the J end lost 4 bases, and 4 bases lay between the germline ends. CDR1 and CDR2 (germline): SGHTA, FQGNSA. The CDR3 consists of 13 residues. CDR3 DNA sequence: TGTGCCAGCAGCTTAGCGTGGGGAAACACCATATATTTT. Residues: CASSLAWGNTIYF.

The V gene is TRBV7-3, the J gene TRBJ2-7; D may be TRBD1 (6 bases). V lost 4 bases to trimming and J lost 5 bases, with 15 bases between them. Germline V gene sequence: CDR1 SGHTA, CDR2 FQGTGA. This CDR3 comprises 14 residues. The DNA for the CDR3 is TGTGCCAGCAGCTCCGTGGGGGCAAGGAACGAGCAGTACTTC. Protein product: CASSSVGARNEQYF.